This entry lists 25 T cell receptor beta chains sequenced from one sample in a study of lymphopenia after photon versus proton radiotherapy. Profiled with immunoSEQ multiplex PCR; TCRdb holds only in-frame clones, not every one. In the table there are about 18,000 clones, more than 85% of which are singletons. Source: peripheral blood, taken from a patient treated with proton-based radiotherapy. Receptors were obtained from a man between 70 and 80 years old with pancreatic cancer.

CDR3 region: CASSPNTGELFF. The CDR3 DNA reads as TGTGCCAGCAGCCCAAACACCGGGGAGCTGTTTTTT. The chain couples TRBV7-9 to TRBJ2-2; D unresolved. Germline lookup yields CDR1 SEHNR and CDR2 FQNEAQ (reference sequence). CDR3 size: 12 residues. V lost 5 bases and J lost 2, with 3 bases in between.

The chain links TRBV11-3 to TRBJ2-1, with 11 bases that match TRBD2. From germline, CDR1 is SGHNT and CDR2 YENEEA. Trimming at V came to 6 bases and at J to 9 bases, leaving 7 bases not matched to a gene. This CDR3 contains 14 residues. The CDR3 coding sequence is TGTGCCAGCAGGAGTGGGCTAGCGGGAGGTGAGCAGTTCTTC. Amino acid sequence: CASRSGLAGGEQFF. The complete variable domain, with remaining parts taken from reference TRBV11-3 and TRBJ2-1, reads EAGVVQSPRYKIIEKKQPVAFWCNPISGHNTLYWYLQNLGQGPELLIRYENEEAVDDSQLPKDRFSAERLKGVDSTLKIQPAELGDSAVYLCASRSGLAGGEQFFGPGTRLTVL.

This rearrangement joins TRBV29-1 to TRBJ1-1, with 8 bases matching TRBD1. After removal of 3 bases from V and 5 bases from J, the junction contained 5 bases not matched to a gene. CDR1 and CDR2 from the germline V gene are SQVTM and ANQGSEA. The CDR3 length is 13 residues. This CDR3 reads CSVEAGGWTEAFF. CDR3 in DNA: TGCAGCGTTGAGGCAGGGGGCTGGACTGAAGCTTTCTTT.

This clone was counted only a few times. CDR3 DNA: TGTGCTTCGGCGGGGGATACCCTGAACACTGAAGCTTTCTTT. It translates to CASAGDTLNTEAFF. The gene calls are TRBV7-9 and TRBJ1-1; D perhaps matches TRBD1 (5 bases). The CDR3 is 14 amino acids. Germline V lookup: CDR1 SEHNR, CDR2 FQNEAQ (reference sequence).

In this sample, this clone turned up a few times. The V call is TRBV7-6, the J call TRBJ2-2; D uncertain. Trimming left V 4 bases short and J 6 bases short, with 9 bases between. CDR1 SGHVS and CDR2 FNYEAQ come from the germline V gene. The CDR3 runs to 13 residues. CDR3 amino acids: CASSSVPPGELFF. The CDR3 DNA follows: TGTGCCAGCAGCTCCGTGCCTCCCGGGGAGCTGTTTTTT.

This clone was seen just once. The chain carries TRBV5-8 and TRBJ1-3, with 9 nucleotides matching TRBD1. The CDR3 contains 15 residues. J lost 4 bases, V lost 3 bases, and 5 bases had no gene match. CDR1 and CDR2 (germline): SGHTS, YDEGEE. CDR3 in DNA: TGTGCCAGCAGCTCCCGGACAGGGGTCGGAAACACCATATATTTT. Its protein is CASSSRTGVGNTIYF.

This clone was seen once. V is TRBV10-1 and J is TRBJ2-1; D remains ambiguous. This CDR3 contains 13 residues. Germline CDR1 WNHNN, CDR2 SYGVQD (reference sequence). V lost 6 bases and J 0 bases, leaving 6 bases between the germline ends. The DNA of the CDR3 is TGCGCCAGCAGCCAGAGCTCCTACAATGAGCAGTTCTTC. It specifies CASSQSSYNEQFF.

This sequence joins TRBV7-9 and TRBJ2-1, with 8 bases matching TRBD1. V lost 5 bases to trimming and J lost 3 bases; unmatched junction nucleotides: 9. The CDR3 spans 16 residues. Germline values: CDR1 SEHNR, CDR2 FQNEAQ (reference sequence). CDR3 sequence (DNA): TGTGCCAGCAGCCCCTACAGGGGGAGGAACTACAATGAGCAGTTCTTC. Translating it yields CASSPYRGRNYNEQFF.

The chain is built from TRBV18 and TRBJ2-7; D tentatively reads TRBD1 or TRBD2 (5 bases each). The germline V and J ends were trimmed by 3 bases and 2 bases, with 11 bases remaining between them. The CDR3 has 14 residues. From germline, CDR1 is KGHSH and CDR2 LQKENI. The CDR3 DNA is TGTGCCAGCTCACCCGGGGACGGACCCTACGAGCAGTACTTC. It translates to CASSPGDGPYEQYF.

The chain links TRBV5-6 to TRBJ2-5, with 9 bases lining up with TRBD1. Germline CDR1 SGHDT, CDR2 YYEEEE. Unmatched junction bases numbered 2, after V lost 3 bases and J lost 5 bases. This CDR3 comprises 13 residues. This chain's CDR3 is CASSSDRGETQYF. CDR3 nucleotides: TGTGCCAGCAGCTCAGACAGGGGGGAGACCCAGTACTTC. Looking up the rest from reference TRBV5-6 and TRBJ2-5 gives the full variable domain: DAGVTQSPTHLIKTRGQQVTLRCSPKSGHDTVSWYQQALGQGPQFIFQYYEEEERQRGNFPDRFSGHQFPNYSSELNVNALLLGDSALYLCASSSDRGETQYFGPGTRLLVL.

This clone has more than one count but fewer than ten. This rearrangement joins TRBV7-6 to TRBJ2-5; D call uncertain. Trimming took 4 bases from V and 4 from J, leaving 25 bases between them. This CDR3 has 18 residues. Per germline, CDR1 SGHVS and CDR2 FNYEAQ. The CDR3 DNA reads TGTGCCAGCAGCTCGTGGCCGAAAGACACATCCTTAGTAGAGACCCAGTACTTC. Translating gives CASSSWPKDTSLVETQYF.

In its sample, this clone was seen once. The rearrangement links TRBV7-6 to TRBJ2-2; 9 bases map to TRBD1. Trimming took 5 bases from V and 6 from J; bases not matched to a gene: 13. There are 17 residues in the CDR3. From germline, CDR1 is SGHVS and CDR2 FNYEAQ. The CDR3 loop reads CASSPRSGTGRAGELFF. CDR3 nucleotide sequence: TGTGCCAGCAGCCCCCGCTCCGGGACAGGGAGGGCCGGGGAGCTGTTTTTT.

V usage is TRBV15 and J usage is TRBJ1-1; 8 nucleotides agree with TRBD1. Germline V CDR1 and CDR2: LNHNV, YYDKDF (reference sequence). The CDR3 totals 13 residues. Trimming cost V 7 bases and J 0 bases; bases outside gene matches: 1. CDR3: CATKQGVNTEAFF. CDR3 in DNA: TGTGCCACCAAACAGGGGGTGAACACTGAAGCTTTCTTT.

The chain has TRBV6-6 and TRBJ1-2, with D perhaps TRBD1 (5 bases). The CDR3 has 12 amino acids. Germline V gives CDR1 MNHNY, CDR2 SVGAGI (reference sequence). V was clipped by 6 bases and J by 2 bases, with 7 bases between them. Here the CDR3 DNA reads TGTGCCAGCAGAGGGGACAACTATGGCTACACCTTC. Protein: CASRGDNYGYTF.

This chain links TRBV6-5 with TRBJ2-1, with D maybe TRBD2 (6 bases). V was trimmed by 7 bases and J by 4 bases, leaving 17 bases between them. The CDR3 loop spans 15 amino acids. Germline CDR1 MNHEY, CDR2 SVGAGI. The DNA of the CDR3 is TGTGCCAGCACCTACCGGGACTCTCTTTACAATGAGCAGTTCTTC. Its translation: CASTYRDSLYNEQFF.

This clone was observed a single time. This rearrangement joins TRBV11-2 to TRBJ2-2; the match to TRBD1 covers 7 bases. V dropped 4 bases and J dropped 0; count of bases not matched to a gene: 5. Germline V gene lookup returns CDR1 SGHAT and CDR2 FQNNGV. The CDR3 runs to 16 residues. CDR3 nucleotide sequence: TGTGCCAGCAGCTCCTCCGGGACAGCGAACACCGGGGAGCTGTTTTTT. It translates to CASSSSGTANTGELFF. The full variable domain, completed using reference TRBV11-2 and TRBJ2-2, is EAGVAQSPRYKIIEKRQSVAFWCNPISGHATLYWYQQILGQGPKLLIQFQNNGVVDDSQLPKDRFSAERLKGVDSTLKIQPAKLEDSAVYLCASSSSGTANTGELFFGEGSRLTVL.

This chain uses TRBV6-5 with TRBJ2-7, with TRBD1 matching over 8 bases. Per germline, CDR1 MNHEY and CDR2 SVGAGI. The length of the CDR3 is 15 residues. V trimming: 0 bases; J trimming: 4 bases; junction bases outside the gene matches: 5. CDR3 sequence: CASSYSGQETYEQYF. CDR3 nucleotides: TGTGCCAGCAGTTACTCGGGACAGGAGACTTACGAGCAGTACTTC.

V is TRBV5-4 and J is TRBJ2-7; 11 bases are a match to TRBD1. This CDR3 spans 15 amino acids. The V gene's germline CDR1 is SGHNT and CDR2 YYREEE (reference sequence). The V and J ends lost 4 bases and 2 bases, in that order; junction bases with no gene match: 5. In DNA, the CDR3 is TGTGCCAGCAGCCCAGGACAGGGGGCGGCCTACGAGCAGTACTTC. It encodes CASSPGQGAAYEQYF.

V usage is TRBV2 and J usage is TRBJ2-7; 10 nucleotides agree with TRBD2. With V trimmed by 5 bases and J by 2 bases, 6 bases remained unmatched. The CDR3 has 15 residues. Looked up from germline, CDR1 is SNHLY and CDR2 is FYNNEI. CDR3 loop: CASSTGAGGPYEQYF. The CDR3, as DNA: TGTGCCAGCAGTACCGGAGCGGGAGGGCCCTACGAGCAGTACTTC.

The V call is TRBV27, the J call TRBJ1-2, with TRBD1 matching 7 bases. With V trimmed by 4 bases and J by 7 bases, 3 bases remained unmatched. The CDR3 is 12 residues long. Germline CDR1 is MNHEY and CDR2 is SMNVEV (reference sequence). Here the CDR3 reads CASSSTGFGYTF. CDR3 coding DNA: TGTGCCAGCAGTTCGACAGGGTTTGGCTACACCTTC.

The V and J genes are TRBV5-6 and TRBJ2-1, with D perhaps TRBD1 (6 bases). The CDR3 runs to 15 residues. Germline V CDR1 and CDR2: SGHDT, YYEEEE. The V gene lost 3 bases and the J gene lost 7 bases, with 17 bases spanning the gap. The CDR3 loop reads CASSSDSKPRNEQFF. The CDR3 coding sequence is TGTGCCAGCAGCTCGGACAGCAAGCCCCGTAATGAGCAGTTCTTC.

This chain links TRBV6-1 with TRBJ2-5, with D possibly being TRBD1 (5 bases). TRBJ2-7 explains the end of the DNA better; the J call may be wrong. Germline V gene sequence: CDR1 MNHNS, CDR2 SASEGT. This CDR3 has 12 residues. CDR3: CASRDTTYEQYF. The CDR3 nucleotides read TGTGCCAGCAGGGACACTACCTACGAGCAGTACTTC.

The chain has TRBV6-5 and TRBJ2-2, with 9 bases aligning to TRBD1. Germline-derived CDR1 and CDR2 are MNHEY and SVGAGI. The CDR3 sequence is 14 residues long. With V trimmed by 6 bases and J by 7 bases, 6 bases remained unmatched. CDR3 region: CASRRGQGHGELFF. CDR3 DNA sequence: TGTGCCAGCAGACGCGGACAGGGGCACGGGGAGCTGTTTTTT.

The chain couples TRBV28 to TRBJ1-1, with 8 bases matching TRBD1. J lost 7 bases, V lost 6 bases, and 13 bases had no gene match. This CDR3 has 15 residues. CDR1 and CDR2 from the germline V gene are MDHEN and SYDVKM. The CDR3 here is CASRDGSRGHIEAFF. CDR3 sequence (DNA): TGTGCCAGCAGGGACGGATCCAGGGGGCATATTGAAGCTTTCTTT.

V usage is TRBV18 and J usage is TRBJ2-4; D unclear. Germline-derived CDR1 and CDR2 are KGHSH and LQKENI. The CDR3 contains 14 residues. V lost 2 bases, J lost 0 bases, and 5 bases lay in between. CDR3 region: CASSPTLAKNIQYF. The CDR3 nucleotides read TGTGCCAGCTCACCAACGTTAGCCAAAAACATTCAGTACTTC.